This T cell receptor (beta chain) was documented in a study of blood T cell repertoires in COVID-19. There are 18 residues in the CDR3. V shed 10 bases and J 8 bases; nucleotides not matched to a gene: 21. Germline CDR1 reads MDHEN; CDR2 reads SYDVKM. Assay used: immunoSEQ multiplex PCR; TCRdb lists only in-frame clones, some missing. The sample has around 260,000 clones; 80% to 90% are singletons. This receptor was identified in a woman between 25 and 40 years old who had recovered from COVID-19. This chain joins TRBV28 and TRBJ1-4; 11 positions match TRBD1. Sequencing input: PBMCs or T cells enriched from blood (not recorded which). CDR3 bases: TGTGCCATAAGGGGTCTAATGACCGGGACAGGGGGGAGAGAAAAACTGTTTTTT. It yields the protein CAIRGLMTGTGGREKLFF.